What follows is one TCR beta chain and its context. Its antigen is currently unknown. The CDR3 contains 15 residues. The germline V gene encodes CDR1 SGHTA and CDR2 FQGTGA. The V gene lost 4 bases and the J gene lost 3 bases, with 14 bases spanning the gap. This sample is drawn from a study of PD-1 blockade in classical Hodgkin lymphoma. Findings of the study overall: Newly diagnosed patients were said to have less baseline TCR diversity than healthy donors did.

Generated by immunoSEQ multiplex PCR, the TCRdb table keeps only in-frame clones and is missing some. The sample lists approximately 35,000 clones; around nine tenths were seen once. Stated time point: newly diagnosed, previously untreated cHL patient sample. Thawed PBMCs were the source of CD4+ T cells, purified by magnetic negative selection. This sequence originates from a human donor with classical Hodgkin lymphoma. The sample taken for sequencing was CD4+ T cells from blood. The chain links TRBV7-3 to TRBJ2-3, with D possibly matching TRBD2 (5 bases). The CDR3 sequence is CASSSRVGPTDTQYF. DNA for the CDR3: TGTGCCAGCAGCTCGAGGGTCGGTCCGACAGATACGCAGTATTTT.